This paragraph covers one T cell receptor beta chain sequence. The antigen is unknown. The data stem from a study of shared clonotypes between healthy human individuals. Clones were read by immunoSEQ multiplex PCR, and TCRdb kept only the in-frame ones, dropping some. In the table there are 740,000 or so clones, more than 70% of which are singletons. General study findings and limits: Of the naive CD4 clonotypes, roughly 5.2% were shared across a few donors. Blood was the sole source, and tissue repertoires probably differ.

The CDR3 totals 13 residues. Per the germline V gene, CDR1 is SGHKS and CDR2 is YYEKEE (reference sequence). The V and J ends lost 2 bases and 4 bases respectively, with 9 bases between them. This sequence was found in a woman between 25 and 40 years old in good health. The rearrangement joins TRBV5-5 to TRBJ2-5, with unresolved D. Sequencing was performed on memory CD4+ T cells sorted from blood. Subset denoted: CD45RA-negative fraction. CDR3 bases: TGTGCCAGCAGCTTACACACGACAGAGACCCAGTACTTC. The encoded protein is CASSLHTTETQYF.